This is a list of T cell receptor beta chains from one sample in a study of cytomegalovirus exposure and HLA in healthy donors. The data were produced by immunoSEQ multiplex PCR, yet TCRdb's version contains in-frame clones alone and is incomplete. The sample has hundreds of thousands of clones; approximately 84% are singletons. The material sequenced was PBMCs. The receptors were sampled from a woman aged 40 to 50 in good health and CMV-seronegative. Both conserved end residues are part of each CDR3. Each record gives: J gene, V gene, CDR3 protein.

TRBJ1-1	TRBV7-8	CASSEHRGRVAFF
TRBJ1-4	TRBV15	CATSREPVGANEKLFF
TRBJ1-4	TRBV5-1	CASSLGEINEKLFF
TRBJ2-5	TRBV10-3	CAISESSSLTAFQETQYF
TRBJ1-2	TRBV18	CASSPTEEANYGYTF
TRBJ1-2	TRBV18	CASSRSGGEGYTF
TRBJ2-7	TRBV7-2	CASSPRTGGSYEQYF
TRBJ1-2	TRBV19	CASSIDRGYGYTF
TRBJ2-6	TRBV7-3	CASSPGQAISGANVLTF
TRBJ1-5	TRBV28	CASKGPWGGSQPQHF
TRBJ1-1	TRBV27	CASNYRGLAFF
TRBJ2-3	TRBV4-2	CASSQQSQGTQYF
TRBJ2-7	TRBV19	CASSSGGYEQYF
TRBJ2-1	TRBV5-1	CASKEASGDYNEQFF
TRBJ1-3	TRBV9	CASSMGGLGGNTIYF
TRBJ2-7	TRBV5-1	CASSRGGSDEQYF
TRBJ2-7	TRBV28	CASNHRGRYEQYF
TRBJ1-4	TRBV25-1	CASRPGPRGEKLFF
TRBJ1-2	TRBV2	CASCCTNRDRTNYGYTF
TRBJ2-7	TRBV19	CASSPLGGGSYEQYF
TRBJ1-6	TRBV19	CASSGPGRGNSPLHF
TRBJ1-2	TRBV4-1	CASSQEWGRDGYTF
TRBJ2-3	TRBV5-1	CASSPRPLTSGGANPITDTQYF
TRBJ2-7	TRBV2	CASSGDREGVYEQYF
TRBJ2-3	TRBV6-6	CASQRVLTDTQYF
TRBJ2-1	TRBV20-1	CSADRGIEQFF
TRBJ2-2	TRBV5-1	CASSLGAGSNTGELFF
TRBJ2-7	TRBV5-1	CASSQGTSGYEQYF
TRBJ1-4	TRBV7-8	CASSSSQGRWYF
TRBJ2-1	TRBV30	CAWSRENEQFF
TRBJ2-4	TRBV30	CAWSESGTELAKNIQYF
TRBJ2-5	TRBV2	CASTYSQETQYF
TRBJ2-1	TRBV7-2	CASSWLHTNEQFF
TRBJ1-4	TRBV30	CAWSKLSGTAHTTNEKLFF
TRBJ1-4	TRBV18	CASSPDRVEEKLFF
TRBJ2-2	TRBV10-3	CAIKVHLDGELFF
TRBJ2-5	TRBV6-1	CASTKNRGVETQYF
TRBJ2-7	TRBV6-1	CASSLQPQYF
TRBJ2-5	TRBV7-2	CASSRSTGTGQETQYF
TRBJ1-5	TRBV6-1	CASSEVGTGARQPQHF
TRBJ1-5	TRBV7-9	CASSLGMGAQPQHF
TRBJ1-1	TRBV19	CASIQTGGKDTEAFF
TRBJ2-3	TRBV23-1	CASSQRRTGVTDTQYF
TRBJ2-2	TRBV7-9	CASSLAPDTGELFF
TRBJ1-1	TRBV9	CASSVGQGMNTEAFF
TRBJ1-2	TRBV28	CASSLNPVVYGYTF
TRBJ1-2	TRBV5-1	CASSFGGNNYGYTF
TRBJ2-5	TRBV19	CASSMRAREETQYF
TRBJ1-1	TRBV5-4	CASSPTGVGGTEAFF
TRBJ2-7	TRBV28	CASSFGETIYIGSGEQYF
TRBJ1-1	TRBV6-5	CASRPAAQVITEAFF
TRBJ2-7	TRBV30	CAWSLSLGGSYEQYF
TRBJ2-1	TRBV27	CASSLTGGINNEQFF
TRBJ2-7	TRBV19	CASGTPNPPYEQYF
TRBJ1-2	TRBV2	CASSEALLRGGSGYTF
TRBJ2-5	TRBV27	CASSFRRGGETQYF
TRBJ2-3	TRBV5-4	CASSNRDSDTQYF